The clone carrying this T cell receptor beta chain showed up just a few times. The antigen is undetermined. This sample was taken from a study of identical twins. Findings and caveats of the study: Monozygotic twins shared more out-of-frame TCR alpha than recombination models predicted. The authors noted that invariant MAIT and iNKT cells could partly confound zero-insertion analyses. Memory repertoires showed no such pattern, whereas abundant cord blood beta clonotypes carried fewer insertions. Cross-sectional statistics, not tracking of the same donors, supported the conclusions.

The V gene's germline CDR1 is SGHTA and CDR2 FQGNSA. The CDR3 loop spans 16 amino acids. With 5 bases clipped from V and 2 bases from J, the junction kept 8 bases outside the gene matches. One entry per CDR3 protein, called by TCRdb with MiXCR from the 5' RACE reads. The sample contains approximately 700,000 distinct CDR3 sequences, 6.1% of which appear only once. The sequenced sample was naive T cells sorted from blood. V usage is TRBV7-2 and J usage is TRBJ2-3, with TRBD2 matching over 9 bases. The TCR originated in a man aged 18 to 29 in good health. The CDR3 DNA follows: TGTGCCAGCAGCCTTAAAGGGACTAGCCCCACAGATACGCAGTATTTT. It is translated as CASSLKGTSPTDTQYF.